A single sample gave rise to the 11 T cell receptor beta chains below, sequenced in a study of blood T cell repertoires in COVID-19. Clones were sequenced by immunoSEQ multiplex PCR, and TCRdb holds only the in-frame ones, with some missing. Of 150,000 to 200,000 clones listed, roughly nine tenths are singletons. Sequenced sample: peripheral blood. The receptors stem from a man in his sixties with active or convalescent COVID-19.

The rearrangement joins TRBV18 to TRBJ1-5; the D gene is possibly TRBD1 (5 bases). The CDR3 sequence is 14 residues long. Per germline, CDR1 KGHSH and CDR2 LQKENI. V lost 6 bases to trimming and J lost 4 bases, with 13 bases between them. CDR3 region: CASSFGEGNQPQHF. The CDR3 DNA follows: TGTGCCAGCTCCTTCGGGGAGGGGAATCAGCCCCAGCATTTT.

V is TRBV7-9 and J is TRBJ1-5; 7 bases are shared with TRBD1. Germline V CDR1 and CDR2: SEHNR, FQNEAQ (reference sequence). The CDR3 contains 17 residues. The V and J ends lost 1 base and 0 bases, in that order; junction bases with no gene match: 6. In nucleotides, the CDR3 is TGTGCCAGCAGCTTAGGGACAGGAGTAAATAGCAATCAGCCCCAGCATTTT. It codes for CASSLGTGVNSNQPQHF.

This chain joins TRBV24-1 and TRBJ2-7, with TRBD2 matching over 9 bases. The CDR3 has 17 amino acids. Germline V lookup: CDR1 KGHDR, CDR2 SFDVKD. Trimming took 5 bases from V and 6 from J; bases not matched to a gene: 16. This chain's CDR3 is CATSVGLAGSKGGEQYF. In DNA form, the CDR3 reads TGTGCCACCAGTGTGGGGCTAGCGGGATCCAAAGGAGGCGAGCAGTACTTC.

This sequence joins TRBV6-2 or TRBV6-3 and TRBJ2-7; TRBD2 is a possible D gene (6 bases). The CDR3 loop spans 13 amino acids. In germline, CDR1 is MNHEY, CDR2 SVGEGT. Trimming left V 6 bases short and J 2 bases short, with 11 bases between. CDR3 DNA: TGTGCCAGCAGCTCCGGGGGACCCTACGAGCAGTACTTC. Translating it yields CASSSGGPYEQYF.

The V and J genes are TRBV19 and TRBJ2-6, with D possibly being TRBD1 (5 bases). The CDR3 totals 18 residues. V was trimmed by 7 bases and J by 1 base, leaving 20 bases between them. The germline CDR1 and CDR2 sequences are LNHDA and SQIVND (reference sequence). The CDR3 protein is CASTEPRGYGSGANVLTF. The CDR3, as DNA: TGTGCCAGTACCGAACCAAGGGGATATGGGTCTGGGGCCAACGTCCTGACTTTC.

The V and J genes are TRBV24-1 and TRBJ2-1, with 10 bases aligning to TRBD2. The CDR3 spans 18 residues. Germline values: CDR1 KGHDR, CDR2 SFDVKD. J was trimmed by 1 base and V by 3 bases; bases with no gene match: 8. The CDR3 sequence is CATSDSQTSGISYNEQFF. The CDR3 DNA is TGTGCCACCAGTGATAGTCAAACTAGCGGGATTTCCTACAATGAGCAGTTCTTC.

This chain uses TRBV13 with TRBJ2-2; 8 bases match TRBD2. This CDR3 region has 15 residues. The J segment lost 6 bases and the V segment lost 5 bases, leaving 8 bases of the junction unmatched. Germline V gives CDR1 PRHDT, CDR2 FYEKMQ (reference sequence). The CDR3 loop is CASSPFREGSGELFF. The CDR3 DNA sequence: TGTGCCAGCAGCCCCTTCCGGGAGGGCTCCGGGGAGCTGTTTTTT.

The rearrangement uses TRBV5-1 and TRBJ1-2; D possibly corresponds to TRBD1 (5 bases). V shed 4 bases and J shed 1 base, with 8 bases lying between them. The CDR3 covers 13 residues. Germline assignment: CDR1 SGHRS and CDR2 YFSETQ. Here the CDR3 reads CASSPGHNYGYTF. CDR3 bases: TGCGCCAGCAGCCCCGGACATAACTATGGCTACACCTTC.

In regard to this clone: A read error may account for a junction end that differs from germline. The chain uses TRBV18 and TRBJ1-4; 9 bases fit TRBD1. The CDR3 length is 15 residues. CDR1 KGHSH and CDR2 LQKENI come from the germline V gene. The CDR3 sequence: CASSAPGQGSEKLFF. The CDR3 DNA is TGTGCCAGCTCAGCACCGGGACAGGGTAGTGAAAAACTGTTTTTT.

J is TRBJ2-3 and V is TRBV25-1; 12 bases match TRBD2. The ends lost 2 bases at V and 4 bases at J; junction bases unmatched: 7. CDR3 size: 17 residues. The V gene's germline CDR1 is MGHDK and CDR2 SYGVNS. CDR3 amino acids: CASSELGLAGSPDTQYF. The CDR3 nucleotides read TGTGCCAGCAGTGAACTTGGACTAGCGGGGTCCCCAGATACGCAGTATTTT.

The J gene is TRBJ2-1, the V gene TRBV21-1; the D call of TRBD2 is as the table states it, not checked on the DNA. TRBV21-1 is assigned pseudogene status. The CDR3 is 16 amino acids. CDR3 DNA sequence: TGTGCCAGCAGCAAAGAAATAGCCCCTAACTACAATGAGCAGTTCTTC. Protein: CASSKEIAPNYNEQFF.